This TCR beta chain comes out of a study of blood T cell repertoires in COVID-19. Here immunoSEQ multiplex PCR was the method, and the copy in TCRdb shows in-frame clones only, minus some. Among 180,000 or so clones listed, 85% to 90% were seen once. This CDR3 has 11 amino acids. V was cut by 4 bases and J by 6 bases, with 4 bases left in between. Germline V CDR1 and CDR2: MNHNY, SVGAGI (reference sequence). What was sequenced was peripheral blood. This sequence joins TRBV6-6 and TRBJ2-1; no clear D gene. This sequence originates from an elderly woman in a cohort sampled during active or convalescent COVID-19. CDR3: CASSSRNEQFF. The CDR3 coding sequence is TGTGCCAGCAGTTCCCGCAATGAGCAGTTCTTC.